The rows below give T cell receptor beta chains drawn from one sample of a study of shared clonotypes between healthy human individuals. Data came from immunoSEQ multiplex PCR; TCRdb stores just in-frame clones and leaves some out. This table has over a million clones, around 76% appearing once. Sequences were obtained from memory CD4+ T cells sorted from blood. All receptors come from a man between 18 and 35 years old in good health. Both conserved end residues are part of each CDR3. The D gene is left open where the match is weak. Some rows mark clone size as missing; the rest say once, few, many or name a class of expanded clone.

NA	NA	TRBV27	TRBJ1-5	CASSLGQGGNQPQHF	TGTGCCAGCAGTTTAGGGCAGGGCGGCAATCAGCCCCAGCATTTT
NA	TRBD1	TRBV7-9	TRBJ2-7	CASSSLQGTRFDEQYF	TGTGCCAGCAGCTCATTACAGGGGACCCGATTTGACGAGCAGTACTTC
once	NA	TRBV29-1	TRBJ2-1	CSGGDSSSYNEQFF	TGCAGCGGGGGGGACTCCAGCTCCTACAATGAGCAGTTCTTC
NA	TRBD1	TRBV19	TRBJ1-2	CASSTYTDRDLEYGYTF	TGTGCCAGTAGTACCTATACGGACAGGGACCTTGAGTATGGCTACACCTTC
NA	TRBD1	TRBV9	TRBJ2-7	CASSVGGQGIHEQYF	TGTGCCAGCAGCGTAGGTGGACAGGGGATTCACGAGCAGTACTTC
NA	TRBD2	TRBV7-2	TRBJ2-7	CASSLVERGTRREQYF	TGTGCCAGCAGCTTAGTCGAGCGGGGGACCCGACGCGAGCAGTACTTC
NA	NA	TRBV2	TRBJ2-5	CASSESLLGETQYF	TGTGCCAGCAGTGAATCACTTTTGGGGGAGACCCAGTACTTC
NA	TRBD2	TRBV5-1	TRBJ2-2	CASSPRLAGSGELFF	TGCGCCAGCAGCCCCAGACTAGCGGGGTCCGGGGAGCTGTTTTTT
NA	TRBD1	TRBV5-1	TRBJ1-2	CASSSSTGNYGYTF	TGCGCCAGCAGCTCCTCGACAGGGAACTATGGCTACACCTTC
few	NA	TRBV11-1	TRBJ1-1	CAIPAPGNTEAFF	TGTGCCATCCCCGCCCCAGGGAACACTGAAGCTTTCTTT
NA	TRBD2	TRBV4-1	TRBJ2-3	CASSQKTSGGTDTQYF	TGCGCCAGCAGCCAGAAGACTAGCGGGGGGACAGATACGCAGTATTTT
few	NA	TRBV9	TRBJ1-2	CASSVAGEANYGYTF	TGTGCCAGCAGCGTAGCCGGGGAGGCTAACTATGGCTACACCTTC
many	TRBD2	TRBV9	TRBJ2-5	CASSYSGGNQETQYF	TGTGCCAGCAGCTATAGCGGGGGTAACCAAGAGACCCAGTACTTC
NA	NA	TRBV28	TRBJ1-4	CASSFRRAGEKLFF	TGTGCCAGCAGTTTCAGGAGGGCCGGTGAAAAACTGTTTTTT
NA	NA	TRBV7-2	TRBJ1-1	CASSSTLRTEAFF	TGTGCCAGCAGCTCCACCCTTAGGACTGAAGCTTTCTTT
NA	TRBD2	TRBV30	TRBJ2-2	CASSGGMNTGELFF	TGTGCCAGTAGCGGGGGGATGAACACCGGGGAGCTGTTTTTT
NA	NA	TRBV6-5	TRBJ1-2	CASTPNGVYGYTF	TGTGCCAGCACGCCTAATGGGGTCTATGGCTACACCTTC
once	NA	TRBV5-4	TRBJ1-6	CASSFGFSGNSPLHF	TGTGCCAGCAGCTTTGGTTTCAGCGGTAATTCACCCCTCCACTTT
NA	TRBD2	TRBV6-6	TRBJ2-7	CASSPGTSGITYEQYF	TGTGCCAGCAGTCCCGGGACTAGCGGGATCACCTACGAGCAGTACTTC
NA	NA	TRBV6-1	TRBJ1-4	CASREGATNEKLFF	TGTGCCAGCAGGGAGGGGGCAACTAATGAAAAACTGTTTTTT
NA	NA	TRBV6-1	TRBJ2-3	CASSVSRDTQYF	TGTGCCAGCAGTGTAAGCCGAGATACGCAGTATTTT
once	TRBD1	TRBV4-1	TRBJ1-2	CASSHQPTGGPNYGYTF	TGCGCCAGCAGCCACCAACCCACAGGGGGCCCAAACTATGGCTACACCTTC
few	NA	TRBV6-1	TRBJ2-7	CASSVRGYEQYF	TGTGCCAGCAGTGTCAGGGGTTACGAGCAGTACTTC
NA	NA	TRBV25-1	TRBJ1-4	CASSEGGGRFEKLFF	TGTGCCAGCAGTGAAGGCGGGGGGCGGTTCGAAAAACTGTTTTTT
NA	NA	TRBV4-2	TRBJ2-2	CASSQDFDGELFF	TGTGCCAGCAGCCAAGATTTCGACGGGGAGCTGTTTTTT
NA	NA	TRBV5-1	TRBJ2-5	CASSLGPGTPETQYF	TGCGCCAGCAGCTTAGGGCCGGGTACCCCAGAGACCCAGTACTTC
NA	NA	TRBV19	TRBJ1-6	CASSTTVKNSPLHF	TGTGCCAGTAGTACGACAGTTAAAAATTCACCCCTCCACTTT
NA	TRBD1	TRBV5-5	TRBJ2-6	CASSGGQSSGANVLTF	TGTGCCAGCAGCGGGGGACAGTCTTCTGGGGCCAACGTCCTGACTTTC
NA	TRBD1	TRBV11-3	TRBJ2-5	CASSSSGGGEETQYF	TGTGCCAGCAGCTCTTCAGGGGGCGGTGAGGAGACCCAGTACTTC
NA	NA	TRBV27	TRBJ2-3	CASSLGLGYSTDTQYF	TGTGCCAGCAGTTTGGGATTAGGGTACAGCACAGATACGCAGTATTTT
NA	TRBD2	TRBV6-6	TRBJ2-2	CASSPGLAKNTGELFF	TGTGCCAGCAGTCCCGGACTAGCGAAAAACACCGGGGAGCTGTTTTTT
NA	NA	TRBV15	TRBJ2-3	CATSIRGTDTQYF	TGTGCCACCAGCATTAGGGGCACAGATACGCAGTATTTT
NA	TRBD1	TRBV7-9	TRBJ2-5	CASSPQTGPLETQYF	TGTGCCAGCAGTCCTCAGACAGGGCCTTTGGAGACCCAGTACTTC
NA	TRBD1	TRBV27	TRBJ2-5	CASSARGRETQYF	TGTGCCAGCAGTGCCAGGGGGCGGGAGACCCAGTACTTC
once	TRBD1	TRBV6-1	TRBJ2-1	CASSEGTAGGNEQFF	TGTGCCAGCAGTGAAGGGACGGCAGGGGGCAATGAGCAGTTCTTC
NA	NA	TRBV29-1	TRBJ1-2	CSVEGKNTIPNYGYTF	TGCAGCGTTGAAGGGAAAAACACCATTCCTAACTATGGCTACACCTTC
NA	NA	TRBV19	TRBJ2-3	CASSKASDTQYF	TGTGCCAGTAGTAAGGCTTCAGATACGCAGTATTTT
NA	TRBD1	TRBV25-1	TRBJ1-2	CASSAGGTEGLLYGYTF	TGTGCCAGCAGTGCAGGGGGTACAGAAGGCCTCCTTTATGGCTACACCTTC
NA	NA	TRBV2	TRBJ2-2	CASSVYLNTGELFF	TGTGCCAGCAGTGTCTATCTGAACACCGGGGAGCTGTTTTTT
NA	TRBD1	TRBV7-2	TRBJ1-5	CASSLTGQGADQPQHF	TGTGCCAGCAGCTTAACGGGACAGGGGGCGGATCAGCCCCAGCATTTT
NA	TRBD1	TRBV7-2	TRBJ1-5	CASSWTGSNQPQHF	TGTGCCAGCAGTTGGACAGGGAGCAATCAGCCCCAGCATTTT
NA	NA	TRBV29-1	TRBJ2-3	CSVEGSGNTDTQYF	TGCAGCGTCGAAGGTTCAGGGAACACAGATACGCAGTATTTT
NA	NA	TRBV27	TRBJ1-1	CASSLYQGSSEAFF	TGTGCCAGCAGTTTATACCAGGGTAGCTCTGAAGCTTTCTTT
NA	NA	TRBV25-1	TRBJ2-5	CASSEGTLSQYF	TGTGCCAGCAGTGAGGGAACGTTGTCCCAGTACTTC
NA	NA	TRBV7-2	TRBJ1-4	CASGQPGRSNEKLFF	TGTGCCAGCGGACAACCGGGACGGTCTAATGAAAAACTGTTTTTT